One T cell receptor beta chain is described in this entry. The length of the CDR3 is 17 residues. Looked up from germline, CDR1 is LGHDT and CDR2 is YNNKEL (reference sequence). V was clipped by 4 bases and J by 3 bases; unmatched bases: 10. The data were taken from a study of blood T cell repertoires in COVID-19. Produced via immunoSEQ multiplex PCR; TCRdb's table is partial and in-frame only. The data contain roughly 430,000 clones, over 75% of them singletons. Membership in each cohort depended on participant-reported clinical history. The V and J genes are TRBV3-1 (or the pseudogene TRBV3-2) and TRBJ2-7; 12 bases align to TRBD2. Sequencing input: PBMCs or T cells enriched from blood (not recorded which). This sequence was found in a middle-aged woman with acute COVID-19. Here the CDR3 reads CASSPKIRLAGVYEQYF. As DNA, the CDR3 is TGTGCCAGCAGCCCCAAAATCCGACTAGCGGGGGTCTACGAGCAGTACTTC.